This entry lists 29 T cell receptor beta chains sequenced from one sample in a study of cytomegalovirus exposure and HLA in healthy donors (dated by TCRdb to 2016 to 2017). Library generation was performed with the immunoSEQ multiplex PCR assay. TCRdb re-hosts the immuneACCESS table, in-frame sequences only. Its copies lack some clones; in the studies checked, an unresolved V gene accounts for under half of them, and the cause for the rest is not known. Here the sample has about 130,000 clones; under 90% occur a single time. The ten largest make up approximately 3.5% of the sample. Sequenced material: PBMCs. These receptors came from a man under 40 in good health and CMV-seronegative.

V and J are TRBV6-5 and TRBJ2-7, with 7 positions matching TRBD1. V was clipped by 2 bases and J by 6 bases; unmatched bases: 7. The CDR3 contains 14 residues. CDR1 is MNHEY and CDR2 is SVGAGI in the germline V gene. The CDR3 reads CASSYTQGVAEQYF. As DNA, the CDR3 is TGTGCCAGCAGTTACACCCAGGGGGTTGCCGAGCAGTACTTC.

In its sample, this clone was seen once. The chain uses TRBV4-1 and TRBJ2-4; D is perhaps TRBD2 (5 bases). V dropped 0 bases and J dropped 3 bases, with 12 bases sitting between them. The CDR3 sequence is 16 residues long. Germline V gives CDR1 MGHRA, CDR2 YSYEKL. In DNA form, the CDR3 reads TGCGCCAGCAGCCAAGACGGGTCGGGGATCAAAAACATTCAGTACTTC. Protein: CASSQDGSGIKNIQYF.

The genes are TRBV7-3 and TRBJ2-2, with unresolved D. V lost 4 bases, J lost 2 bases, and 2 bases lay in between. CDR3 length: 12 residues. Per germline, CDR1 SGHTA and CDR2 FQGTGA. Here the CDR3 DNA reads TGTGCCAGCAGCTCAAACACCGGGGAGCTGTTTTTT. The encoded protein is CASSSNTGELFF.

The rearrangement uses TRBV27 and TRBJ2-1; 7 bases map to TRBD1. J lost 1 base, V lost 2 bases, and 2 bases had no gene match. The germline V gene encodes CDR1 MNHEY and CDR2 SMNVEV (reference sequence). This CDR3 is built from 15 residues. CDR3 in DNA: TGTGCCAGCAGTTTAGGGGGACAGTCCTACAATGAGCAGTTCTTC. Protein product: CASSLGGQSYNEQFF.

The chain uses TRBV7-9 and TRBJ2-7, with 10 bases fitting TRBD1. This CDR3 contains 14 residues. The germline gives CDR1 SEHNR, CDR2 FQNEAQ (reference sequence). The V segment lost 8 bases and the J segment 2 bases; nucleotides outside the gene matches: 6. CDR3 in DNA: TGTGCCAGCGCCCTGACAGGGGGCCCCTACGAGCAGTACTTC. Translated: CASALTGGPYEQYF.

The V call is TRBV7-6, the J call TRBJ1-4, with TRBD1 matching over 7 bases. Germline CDR1 reads SGHVS; CDR2 reads FNYEAQ. V was clipped by 4 bases and J by 7 bases; unmatched bases: 12. This CDR3 contains 16 residues. This CDR3 reads CASSSTGQMRGEKLFF. CDR3 DNA sequence: TGTGCCAGCAGCTCAACGGGACAGATGCGGGGTGAAAAACTGTTTTTT.

This chain uses TRBV15 with TRBJ2-7; D might be TRBD1 (6 bases). With 0 bases removed from V and 0 bases from J, the gap between germline ends came to 21 bases. CDR1 is LNHNV, CDR2 YYDKDF, per germline (reference sequence). The CDR3 is 19 amino acids. The chain's CDR3 is CATSRDLGLGAGSSYEQYF. CDR3 sequence (DNA): TGTGCCACCAGCAGAGATCTTGGTTTGGGGGCTGGTTCCTCCTACGAGCAGTACTTC.

The CDR3 sequence: CASSEQGYNQPQHF. CDR3 coding DNA: TGTGCCAGCAGTGAACAGGGTTACAATCAGCCCCAGCATTTT. The chain carries TRBV27 and TRBJ1-5, with D perhaps TRBD1 (6 bases). Trimming took off 5 bases at V and 3 bases at J, with 11 bases between the two ends. There are 14 residues in the CDR3. Looked up from germline, CDR1 is MNHEY and CDR2 is SMNVEV (reference sequence).

V and J are TRBV2 and TRBJ2-7; TRBD1 is a possible D gene (5 bases). The germline CDR1 and CDR2 sequences are SNHLY and FYNNEI. Trimming left V 4 bases short and J 2 bases short, with 15 bases between. The CDR3 covers 15 residues. DNA for the CDR3: TGTGCCAGCAGTGGGCCGCGGACAAAGACCTACGAGCAGTACTTC. The encoded protein is CASSGPRTKTYEQYF. Based on the CDR3 plus reference TRBV2 and TRBJ2-7, the full variable domain is EPEVTQTPSHQVTQMGQEVILRCVPISNHLYFYWYRQILGQKVEFLVSFYNNEISEKSEIFDDQFSVERPDGSNFTLKIRSTKLEDSAMYFCASSGPRTKTYEQYFGPGTRLTVT.

J is TRBJ2-3 and V is TRBV5-6; perhaps TRBD2 as D (6 bases). Germline-derived CDR1 and CDR2 are SGHDT and YYEEEE. The CDR3 loop spans 16 amino acids. Deletions cut 4 bases from V and 4 bases from J, with 19 bases between. CDR3 DNA: TGTGCCAGCAGCCCGGCGGGACCTAAGACGCCAGATACGCAGTATTTT. It codes for CASSPAGPKTPDTQYF.

DNA for the CDR3: TGTGCCAGCAGTTACGACCTGGGGGCGAGCGAGCAGTACTTC. Translating it yields CASSYDLGASEQYF. The rearrangement links TRBV6-5 to TRBJ2-7; D may be TRBD1 (6 bases). CDR1 is MNHEY, CDR2 SVGAGI, per germline. The CDR3 is 14 amino acids. V dropped 2 bases and J dropped 6 bases, with 14 bases sitting between them.

This chain uses TRBV18 with TRBJ1-2; unclear D gene. Germline CDR1 and CDR2: KGHSH and LQKENI. CDR3 length: 13 amino acids. V was cut by 6 bases and J by 2 bases, with 10 bases left in between. The CDR3 sequence: CASSLTQNYGYTF. The CDR3 DNA reads TGTGCCAGCTCGCTGACACAAAACTATGGCTACACCTTC.

V and J are TRBV25-1 and TRBJ2-7; 8 bases are a match to TRBD1. Looked up from germline, CDR1 is MGHDK and CDR2 is SYGVNS. J lost 4 bases, V lost 4 bases, and 3 bases had no gene match. The CDR3 consists of 13 residues. CDR3 in DNA: TGTGCCAGCAGTGTCGGACAGGGTTACGAGCAGTACTTC. This translates into CASSVGQGYEQYF.

The chain combines TRBV5-1 with TRBJ2-5; unclear D gene. Trimming removed 2 bases at V and 2 bases at J, with 19 bases between. Per the germline V gene, CDR1 is SGHRS and CDR2 is YFSETQ. The CDR3 length is 17 residues. CDR3 in amino acids: CASSFSGPAQIQETQYF. CDR3 in DNA: TGCGCCAGCAGCTTCTCTGGCCCTGCCCAGATACAAGAGACCCAGTACTTC.

V is TRBV6-7 and J is TRBJ2-7, with TRBD1 matching over 9 bases. TRBV6-7 is marked as an open reading frame, function uncertain. Trimming removed 2 bases from V and 2 bases from J; junction bases left unmatched: 16. This CDR3 is 19 amino acids long. The chain's CDR3 is CASSYPDRGGLPGTYEQYF. The CDR3 DNA sequence: TGTGCCAGCAGTTACCCGGACAGGGGCGGCCTCCCGGGCACCTACGAGCAGTACTTC.

The chain carries TRBV7-6 and TRBJ2-7; weak D call: TRBD1 (6 bases). Trimming stripped 2 bases from V and 2 bases from J, with 19 bases between. Germline CDR1 and CDR2: SGHVS and FNYEAQ. The CDR3 is made up of 17 amino acids. CDR3 in DNA: TGTGCCAGCAGCTTAACCGGGACACCCACGATTCCCTACGAGCAGTACTTC. Its translation: CASSLTGTPTIPYEQYF.

The chain carries TRBV4-1 and TRBJ2-7, with D possibly being TRBD1 (5 bases). The germline CDR1 and CDR2 sequences are MGHRA and YSYEKL. This CDR3 contains 14 residues. With 2 bases removed from V and 0 bases from J, the gap between germline ends came to 8 bases. The CDR3 bases are TGCGCCAGCAGCCAACAGGGTCACTCCTACGAGCAGTACTTC. Translating it yields CASSQQGHSYEQYF.

The V call is TRBV28, the J call TRBJ1-3; D is possibly TRBD1 (5 bases). This CDR3 is 16 amino acids long. V was trimmed by 5 bases and J by 2 bases, leaving 16 bases between them. The germline V gene has CDR1 MDHEN and CDR2 SYDVKM. The CDR3 DNA follows: TGTGCCAGCAGTCCGCTATCGGCAGGGACTGGAAACACCATATATTTT. This gives the protein CASSPLSAGTGNTIYF.

The chain links TRBV6-5 to TRBJ2-5; D not certain. This CDR3 contains 13 residues. Trimming removed 1 base from V and 5 bases from J, with 8 bases in between. In germline, CDR1 is MNHEY, CDR2 SVGAGI. The CDR3 loop is CASSYLRRETQYF. Here the CDR3 DNA reads TGTGCCAGCAGTTACTTACGTCGGGAGACCCAGTACTTC.

In DNA form, the CDR3 reads TGTGCCACCAGCGAGGGGAGGGCAAGCACTGAAGCTTTCTTT. The encoded protein is CATSEGRASTEAFF. The V gene is TRBV15, the J gene TRBJ1-1; D is possibly TRBD1 (5 bases). V lost 5 bases and J lost 4, with 14 bases in between. CDR1 is LNHNV and CDR2 is YYDKDF in the germline V gene (reference sequence). This CDR3 is 14 amino acids long.

The chain combines TRBV18 with TRBJ2-1; 7 bases line up with TRBD2. Trimming took 3 bases from V and 9 from J; bases not matched to a gene: 2. Germline CDR1 and CDR2: KGHSH and LQKENI. The CDR3 sequence is 12 residues long. CDR3 nucleotide sequence: TGTGCCAGCTCACCGGGGGGGGTTGAGCAGTTCTTC. Residues: CASSPGGVEQFF. The full variable domain, in which reference TRBV18 and TRBJ2-1 provide the parts outside the CDR3, is NAGVMQNPRHLVRRRGQEARLRCSPMKGHSHVYWYRQLPEEGLKFMVYLQKENIIDESGMPKERFSAEFPKEGPSILRIQQVVRGDSAAYFCASSPGGVEQFFGPGTRLTVL.

CDR3 DNA sequence: TGTGCCAGCAGCCCTCGACGGAGGCCAAGTGGCTACACCTTC. It encodes CASSPRRRPSGYTF. The chain links TRBV5-8 to TRBJ1-2; D uncertain. The CDR3 loop spans 14 amino acids. Germline V lookup: CDR1 SGHTS, CDR2 YDEGEE. The V end lost 4 bases, the J end lost 7 bases, and 17 bases lay between the germline ends. Full variable domain (outside the CDR3, taken from reference TRBV5-8 and TRBJ1-2): EAGVTQSPTHLIKTRGQQATLRCSPISGHTSVYWYQQALGLGLQFLLWYDEGEERNRGNFPPRFSGRQFPNYSSELNVNALELEDSALYLCASSPRRRPSGYTFGSGTRLTVV.

V and J are TRBV15 and TRBJ1-5, with D possibly TRBD1 on 6 matching bases. Trimming pared 5 bases from V and 5 bases from J, leaving 16 bases between. In germline, CDR1 is LNHNV, CDR2 YYDKDF (reference sequence). This CDR3 has 15 residues. In DNA form, the CDR3 reads TGTGCCACCAGCCGTCGGGGGGGGCAACATCAGCCCCAGCATTTT. Its protein product is CATSRRGGQHQPQHF.

The chain links TRBV6-5 to TRBJ1-1, with a possible D match to TRBD1 (5 bases). The germline V gene has CDR1 MNHEY and CDR2 SVGAGI. The V and J ends lost 8 bases and 1 base respectively, with 8 bases between them. There are 12 residues in the CDR3. The chain's CDR3 is CASWTQNTEAFF. CDR3 coding DNA: TGTGCCAGCTGGACACAGAACACTGAAGCTTTCTTT.

The chain links TRBV6-5 to TRBJ1-3; D ambiguous. This CDR3 is built from 14 residues. The ends were cut back, 4 bases at V and 1 base at J, with 8 bases in the middle. Germline V gene lookup returns CDR1 MNHEY and CDR2 SVGAGI. Here the CDR3 reads CASSFSDSGNTIYF. CDR3 DNA: TGTGCCAGCAGTTTTAGCGATTCTGGAAACACCATATATTTT.

V gene TRBV6-1 combines with J gene TRBJ1-6, with TRBD1 as a possible D gene (5 bases). V shed 0 bases and J shed 9 bases, with 12 bases lying between them. The CDR3 totals 15 residues. Per the germline V gene, CDR1 is MNHNS and CDR2 is SASEGT. The CDR3 region is CASSEAGQGGSPLHF. The CDR3 bases are TGTGCCAGCAGTGAAGCTGGGCAGGGTGGTTCACCCCTCCACTTT.

This clone occurred once. J is TRBJ2-7 and V is TRBV18, with a weak D call TRBD2 (6 bases). Germline values: CDR1 KGHSH, CDR2 LQKENI. With 1 base removed from V and 0 bases from J, the gap between germline ends came to 10 bases. The CDR3 spans 15 residues. The DNA for the CDR3 is TGTGCCAGCTCACCACTTGCGGGGACCTCCTACGAGCAGTACTTC. Translated, it gives CASSPLAGTSYEQYF. Based on the CDR3 plus reference TRBV18 and TRBJ2-7, the full variable domain is NAGVMQNPRHLVRRRGQEARLRCSPMKGHSHVYWYRQLPEEGLKFMVYLQKENIIDESGMPKERFSAEFPKEGPSILRIQQVVRGDSAAYFCASSPLAGTSYEQYFGPGTRLTVT.

This chain uses TRBV11-2 with TRBJ2-5; 7 bases are shared with TRBD1. This CDR3 is built from 13 residues. V was clipped by 5 bases and J by 3 bases; unmatched bases: 3. CDR1 is SGHAT, CDR2 FQNNGV, per germline. CDR3 sequence reads: CASSHGTEETQYF. CDR3 nucleotide sequence: TGTGCCAGCAGCCACGGGACAGAAGAGACCCAGTACTTC. The full variable domain, rest sourced from reference TRBV11-2 and TRBJ2-5, is EAGVAQSPRYKIIEKRQSVAFWCNPISGHATLYWYQQILGQGPKLLIQFQNNGVVDDSQLPKDRFSAERLKGVDSTLKIQPAKLEDSAVYLCASSHGTEETQYFGPGTRLLVL.

The chain recombines TRBV5-6 with TRBJ2-2, with 8 bases matching TRBD2. V lost 0 bases, J lost 2 bases, and 6 bases stayed unmatched. The CDR3 is 17 residues long. CDR1 is SGHDT, CDR2 YYEEEE, per germline. The CDR3 spells CASSLVGLAGNTGELFF. DNA for the CDR3: TGTGCCAGCAGCTTGGTGGGGCTAGCGGGTAACACCGGGGAGCTGTTTTTT.